The source of this T cell receptor beta chain is a study of regulatory T cells in long-lasting Graves disease. Combining iRepertoire HTBI primers with Arm-PCR of CDR3 regions, the authors built TCR beta libraries. A single record per CDR3 protein comes from TCRdb applying MiXCR to the multiplex PCR reads. This sample carries about 660,000 distinct CDR3 sequences, about 32% of them seen once, and the ten largest clones take 35% to 55%. Time point here: persistent/refractory GD, antithyroid drugs over 5 years with positive TRAb. Construction of the TCR library relied on RNA isolated from PBMCs. This clonotype was counted many times. Trimming pared 0 bases from V and 0 bases from J, leaving 9 bases between. CDR3 length: 15 residues. Germline V gives CDR1 MNHEY, CDR2 SVGAGI.

The source is a female donor with Graves disease. The chain has TRBV6-5 and TRBJ2-7; D gene uncertain. The sequenced sample was peripheral blood mononuclear cells (PBMCs), obtained when the disease was refractory, from a patient treated with antithyroid drugs. CDR3 DNA: TGTGCCAGCAGTTACTCGGGATTGGGCTCCTACGAGCAGTACTTC. It encodes CASSYSGLGSYEQYF.